The TCR beta chain under discussion was sequenced for a study of blood T cell repertoires in COVID-19 (dated by TCRdb to 2020 to 2021). Background on the whole study: Samples covering the acute and convalescent phases of COVID-19 were provided by collaborators in the United States, Italy and Spain. The material from the prospective study consisted of cDNA or gDNA derived from T cells, B-cell-depleted T cells, or PBMCs. The dataset comprised deeply sampled blood TCRbeta repertoires from subjects exposed to, actively infected with, or recovered from COVID-19. The samples were drawn from the first 160 participants of the ongoing ImmuneRACE study and from 950 to 1,500 subjects provided by 6 global collaborators. The sample metadata nearly always contained a de-identified subject ID, COVID-19 status, age in years and sex. Where available, HLA class I and class II types were taken from metadata supplied by the sample provider and were not determined by assay-based typing. The repertoires were made available in a free public database intended to serve as a resource for research on the immune response to SARS-CoV-2. Study-wide findings and limitations: Clinical and demographic metadata were provided uncurated, with the amount varying by source and participant.

The immunoSEQ Assay, a bias-controlled multiplex PCR, was used to amplify TCRbeta CDR3 regions from genomic DNA. The authors' pipeline ran thus. Within the assay, amplification of reference gene primers was used to estimate how many nucleated cells each sample contained. To quantify the absolute abundance of each unique TCRbeta CDR3 rearrangement, sequence reads were collapsed and filtered. Productive Simpson clonality was computed per sample as the square root of Simpson's diversity index over productive rearrangements. TCRdb provides this immuneACCESS table in a form limited to in-frame rearrangements. Some clones are lacking; in checked studies, under half of them reflect an unresolved V gene, and why the rest are absent is not known. That table gives V, J and clone size, and the DNA gave D and trimming. A total of a few hundred thousand clones appear in this sample, over 65% of them only once. The top ten clonotypes cover more than 3% of the sample.

The V end loses 0 bases and the J end loses 4 bases, and a stretch of 9 bases separates them. CDR1 and CDR2 were assigned from the germline V gene as SGHAT and FQNNGV. Counted from cysteine to phenylalanine, this CDR3 has 14 amino acids. The sequence is cut down to CDR3 DNA, 42 bases in frame from base 1. In the prospective study, participants were roughly 18 to 95 years old, resided in about two dozen geographic areas of the United States, and were enrolled through a virtual design. Cohort assignment in the prospective study relied on participant-reported clinical history from a screening survey and a study questionnaire. ImmuneRACE Cohort 3 recovered participants were defined by two consecutive negative NP/OP PCR tests, healthcare professional clearance, or symptom resolution. Each participant in the prospective study had whole blood, serum and a nasopharyngeal or oropharyngeal swab collected by mobile phlebotomists. Prospective study participants could optionally give additional blood draws and questionnaires over an approximately two-month period. Before DNA extraction, prospective study blood samples were shipped either frozen or at room temperature.

This clone was counted a few times. Which antigen it targets is not known. Within one base of it there is no much larger clone, and no base qualities were kept. The specimen was PBMCs or T cells enriched from blood (not recorded which). The V and J genes are TRBV11-2 and TRBJ1-1; the D gene remains uncertain. The receptor was isolated from a woman in her sixties who had recovered from COVID-19. CDR3 reads: CASSLDRGPTEAFF. The DNA sequence reads TGTGCCAGCAGCTTAGATCGCGGGCCCACTGAAGCTTTCTTT.